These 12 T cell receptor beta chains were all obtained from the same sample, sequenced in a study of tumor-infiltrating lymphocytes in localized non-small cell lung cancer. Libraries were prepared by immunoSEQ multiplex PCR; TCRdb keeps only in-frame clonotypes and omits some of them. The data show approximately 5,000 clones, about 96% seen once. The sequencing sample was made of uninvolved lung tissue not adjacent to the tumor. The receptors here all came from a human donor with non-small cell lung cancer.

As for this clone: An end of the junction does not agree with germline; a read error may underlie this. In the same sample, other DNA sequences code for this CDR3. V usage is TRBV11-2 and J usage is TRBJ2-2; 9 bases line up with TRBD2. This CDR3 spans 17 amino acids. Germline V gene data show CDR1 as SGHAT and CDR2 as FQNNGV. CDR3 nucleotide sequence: TGTGCCAGCAGTTTAGTTTTAGCGGGAGAAGGTACCGGGGAGCTGTTTTTT. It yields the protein CASSLVLAGEGTGELFF.

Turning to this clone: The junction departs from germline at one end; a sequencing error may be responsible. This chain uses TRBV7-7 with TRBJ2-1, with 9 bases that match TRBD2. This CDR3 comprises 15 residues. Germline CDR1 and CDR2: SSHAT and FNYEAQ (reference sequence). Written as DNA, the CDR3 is TGTGCTAGCAGCCAGGGACTAGCAGGTTCCGATGAGCAGTTCTTC. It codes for CASSQGLAGSDEQFF.

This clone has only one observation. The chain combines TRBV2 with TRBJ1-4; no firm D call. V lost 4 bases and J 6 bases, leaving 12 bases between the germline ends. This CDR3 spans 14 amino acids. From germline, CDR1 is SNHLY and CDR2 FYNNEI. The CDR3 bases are TGTGCCAGCAGTGCCACGACTGGGGATGAAAAACTGTTTTTT. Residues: CASSATTGDEKLFF.

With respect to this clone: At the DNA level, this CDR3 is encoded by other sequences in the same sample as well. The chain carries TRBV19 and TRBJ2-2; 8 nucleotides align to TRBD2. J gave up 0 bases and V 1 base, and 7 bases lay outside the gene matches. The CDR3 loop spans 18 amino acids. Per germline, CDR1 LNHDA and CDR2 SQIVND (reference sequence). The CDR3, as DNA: TGTGCCAGTAGTATAGCTGGTAGCGGGGAGGCGAACACCGGGGAGCTGTTTTTT. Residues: CASSIAGSGEANTGELFF.

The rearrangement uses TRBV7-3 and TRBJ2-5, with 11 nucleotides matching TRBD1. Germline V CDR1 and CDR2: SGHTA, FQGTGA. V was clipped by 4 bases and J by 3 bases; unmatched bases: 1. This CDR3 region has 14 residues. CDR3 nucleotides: TGTGCCAGCAGCTGGACAGGGGGCAAAGAGACCCAGTACTTC. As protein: CASSWTGGKETQYF.

The CDR3 spells CASSLGQGSPYEQYF. The CDR3 nucleotides read TGTGCCAGCAGCTTGGGACAGGGATCACCCTACGAGCAGTACTTC. The rearrangement links TRBV11-2 to TRBJ2-7, with 9 bases that match TRBD1. This CDR3 has 15 residues. CDR1 SGHAT and CDR2 FQNNGV come from the germline V gene. J was trimmed by 2 bases and V by 3 bases; bases with no gene match: 5.

CDR3 in amino acids: CASSSFDNYGYTF. The CDR3 region has the DNA TGTGCCAGCAGCTCGTTTGATAACTATGGCTACACCTTC. The chain uses TRBV7-2 and TRBJ1-2; D remains unclear. The CDR3 is 13 amino acids. Germline CDR1 SGHTA, CDR2 FQGNSA. V dropped 4 bases and J dropped 1 base, with 7 bases sitting between them.

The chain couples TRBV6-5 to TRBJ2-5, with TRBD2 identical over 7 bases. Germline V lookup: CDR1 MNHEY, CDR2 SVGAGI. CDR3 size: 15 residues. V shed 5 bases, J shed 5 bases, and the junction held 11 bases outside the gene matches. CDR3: CASSTPGGWGETQYF. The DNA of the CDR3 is TGTGCCAGCAGTACCCCGGGGGGTTGGGGGGAGACCCAGTACTTC.

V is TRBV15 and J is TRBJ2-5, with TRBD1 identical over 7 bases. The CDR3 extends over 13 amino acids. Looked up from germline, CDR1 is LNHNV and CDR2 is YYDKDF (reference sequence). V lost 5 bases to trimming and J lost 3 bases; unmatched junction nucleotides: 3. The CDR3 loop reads CATSPGTEETQYF. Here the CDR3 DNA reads TGTGCCACCAGCCCGGGGACAGAAGAGACCCAGTACTTC.

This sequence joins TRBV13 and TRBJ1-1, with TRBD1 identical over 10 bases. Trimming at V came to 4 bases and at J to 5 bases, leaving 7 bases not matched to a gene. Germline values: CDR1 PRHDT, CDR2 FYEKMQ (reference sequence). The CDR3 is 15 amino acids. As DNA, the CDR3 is TGTGCCAGCAGCTCAAGACGGACAGGGGGGACTGAAGCTTTCTTT. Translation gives CASSSRRTGGTEAFF.

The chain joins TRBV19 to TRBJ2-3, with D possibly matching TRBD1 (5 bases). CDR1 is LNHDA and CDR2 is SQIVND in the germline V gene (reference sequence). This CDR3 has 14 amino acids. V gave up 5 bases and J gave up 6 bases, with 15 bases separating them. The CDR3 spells CASSGYRIRDTQYF. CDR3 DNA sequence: TGTGCCAGTAGTGGTTACAGGATAAGGGATACGCAGTATTTT.

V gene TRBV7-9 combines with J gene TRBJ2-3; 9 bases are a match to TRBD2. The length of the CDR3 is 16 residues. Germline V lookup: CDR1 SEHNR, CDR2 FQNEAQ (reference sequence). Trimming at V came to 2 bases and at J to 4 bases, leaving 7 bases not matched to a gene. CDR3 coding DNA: TGTGCCAGCAGCTTAAATAGCGGGAGCGTCGCAGATACGCAGTATTTT. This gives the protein CASSLNSGSVADTQYF. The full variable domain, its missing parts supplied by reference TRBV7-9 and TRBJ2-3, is DTGVSQNPRHKITKRGQNVTFRCDPISEHNRLYWYRQTLGQGPEFLTYFQNEAQLEKSRLLSDRFSAERPKGSFSTLEIQRTEQGDSAMYLCASSLNSGSVADTQYFGPGTRLTVL.